These 30 T cell receptor beta chains were sequenced from one sample in a study of cytomegalovirus exposure and HLA in healthy donors. This table comes from immunoSEQ multiplex PCR, and its TCRdb copy is limited to in-frame clones, with some not included. The sample has roughly 220,000 clones, approximately 83% seen once; the top ten hold more than 13%. The specimen sequenced was PBMCs. The receptors derive from a woman aged 25-40 years in good health and CMV-seropositive.

The gene calls are TRBV7-6 and TRBJ2-7; weak D call: TRBD2 (5 bases). Per germline, CDR1 SGHVS and CDR2 FNYEAQ. V was shortened by 0 bases and J by 2 bases, with 11 bases between the two germline ends. The CDR3 is 15 residues long. The CDR3 DNA reads as TGTGCCAGCAGCTTAGCGGCCCTAGCCCCCTACGAGCAGTACTTC. This gives the protein CASSLAALAPYEQYF.

The genes are TRBV19 and TRBJ1-1; D possibly corresponds to TRBD1 (6 bases). From germline, CDR1 is LNHDA and CDR2 SQIVND (reference sequence). The length of the CDR3 is 12 residues. V gave up 7 bases and J gave up 11 bases, with 17 bases separating them. This chain's CDR3 is CASMWGAMEAFF. CDR3 DNA sequence: TGTGCCAGTATGTGGGGGGCTATGGAGGCTTTCTTT.

CDR3 sequence (DNA): TGCAGCGTTGAAGAGCCTGCACGGACAGAGGATTTAGGTACGCAGTATTTT. Protein: CSVEEPARTEDLGTQYF. The chain couples TRBV29-1 to TRBJ2-3; maybe TRBD1 (6 bases). Trimming shortened V by 0 bases and J by 8 bases, and 24 bases separated the two germline ends. Germline assignment: CDR1 SQVTM and CDR2 ANQGSEA. The length of the CDR3 is 17 residues.

J is TRBJ2-3 and V is TRBV5-4; D is possibly TRBD2 (5 bases). The CDR3 spans 12 residues. Germline V gene sequence: CDR1 SGHNT, CDR2 YYREEE (reference sequence). V was pared by 0 bases and J by 7 bases, with 6 bases between. This chain's CDR3 is CASSLERNTQYF. The DNA for the CDR3 is TGTGCCAGCAGCTTGGAGCGGAATACGCAGTATTTT.

The V and J genes are TRBV30 and TRBJ2-5; D may be TRBD2 (5 bases). The CDR3 is made up of 12 amino acids. Germline V gene sequence: CDR1 GTSNPN, CDR2 SVGIG (reference sequence). Trimming removed 2 bases at V and 5 bases at J, with 9 bases between. In DNA, the CDR3 is TGTGCCTGGAGTCCCCGAGGGGAGACCCAGTACTTC. Residues: CAWSPRGETQYF.

The genes are TRBV4-1 and TRBJ1-5; 9 bases agree with TRBD1. Germline assignment: CDR1 MGHRA and CDR2 YSYEKL. The CDR3 loop spans 16 amino acids. After removal of 3 bases from V and 5 bases from J, the junction contained 8 bases not matched to a gene. CDR3 region: CASSHSWTGEYQPQHF. For the CDR3, the DNA is TGCGCCAGCAGCCACAGCTGGACAGGGGAATATCAGCCCCAGCATTTT.

This chain connects TRBV5-1 to TRBJ2-7; TRBD1 aligns across 8 bases. This CDR3 has 15 residues. The ends lost 2 bases at V and 0 bases at J; junction bases unmatched: 4. Germline V gene data show CDR1 as SGHRS and CDR2 as YFSETQ. CDR3 sequence (DNA): TGCGCCAGCAGCTTACTACAGGGGGGCTCCTACGAGCAGTACTTC. Its protein is CASSLLQGGSYEQYF.

J is TRBJ2-1 and V is TRBV7-6, with D unclear. Germline V lookup: CDR1 SGHVS, CDR2 FNYEAQ. This CDR3 region has 15 residues. Trimming cost V 5 bases and J 3 bases, with 14 bases left between them. This chain's CDR3 is CASSAGANIYNEQFF. CDR3 sequence (DNA): TGTGCCAGCAGCGCCGGCGCCAACATCTACAATGAGCAGTTCTTC.

The chain links TRBV4-1 to TRBJ1-2; D unresolved. CDR3 length equals 16 residues. V gave up 2 bases and J gave up 6 bases, with 19 bases separating them. CDR1 is MGHRA and CDR2 is YSYEKL in the germline V gene. The CDR3 loop reads CASSQLRVQARHGYTF. In nucleotides, the CDR3 is TGCGCCAGCAGCCAATTGCGAGTACAAGCGAGGCATGGCTACACCTTC.

The V gene is TRBV6-5, the J gene TRBJ2-3, with TRBD1 matching 9 bases. The CDR3 is 15 amino acids. CDR1 is MNHEY, CDR2 SVGAGI, per germline. The ends lost 2 bases at V and 1 base at J; junction bases unmatched: 1. The CDR3 sequence is CASSYRDRGTDTQYF. The CDR3 region has the DNA TGTGCCAGCAGTTACCGGGACAGGGGCACAGATACGCAGTATTTT.

The J gene is TRBJ1-1, the V gene TRBV6-5; perhaps TRBD1 as D (6 bases). The germline V and J ends were trimmed by 6 bases and 6 bases, with 20 bases remaining between them. The germline CDR1 and CDR2 sequences are MNHEY and SVGAGI. The CDR3 covers 15 residues. CDR3 bases: TGTGCCAGCAGGAGGGGAGCCAGGGGTTTCGCTGAAGCTTTCTTT. Its protein product is CASRRGARGFAEAFF.

This clone was seen a handful of times. The chain has TRBV30 and TRBJ1-2; D call uncertain. Germline V gene lookup returns CDR1 GTSNPN and CDR2 SVGIG (reference sequence). Trimming left V 2 bases short and J 2 bases short, with 9 bases between. The CDR3 consists of 13 residues. For the CDR3, the DNA is TGTGCCTGGAGTAGCCGTGGGAACTATGGCTACACCTTC. It yields the protein CAWSSRGNYGYTF.

This chain links TRBV7-8 with TRBJ1-1; 7 bases line up with TRBD1. This CDR3 contains 14 residues. The germline CDR1 and CDR2 sequences are SGHVS and FQNEAQ. V lost 5 bases and J lost 4; bases outside the gene matches: 7. Here the CDR3 DNA reads TGTGCCAGCAGCAGGAAAGGGGGCACCACTGAAGCTTTCTTT. Its protein product is CASSRKGGTTEAFF.

This rearrangement joins TRBV5-1 to TRBJ2-1; 11 bases align to TRBD2. Germline loops: CDR1 SGHRS, CDR2 YFSETQ. Losses at the gene ends were 0 bases for V and 4 bases for J; bases not matched to a gene: 3. The CDR3 spans 16 residues. The CDR3 region is CASSLAGTSGYNEQFF. CDR3 coding DNA: TGCGCCAGCAGCTTGGCCGGGACTAGCGGATACAATGAGCAGTTCTTC.

V and J are TRBV4-3 and TRBJ2-7; TRBD1 agrees at 8 bases. Germline-derived CDR1 and CDR2 are LGHNA and YSLEER. The CDR3 consists of 16 residues. J lost 6 bases, V lost 2 bases, and 12 bases had no gene match. CDR3 DNA: TGCGCCAGCAGCCAAAGTACCGGGACAGGAGGAGTCGAGCAGTACTTC. This encodes CASSQSTGTGGVEQYF.

This clone was observed a single time. The chain combines TRBV5-4 with TRBJ1-4, with 9 nucleotides matching TRBD1. The CDR3 spans 15 residues. Per the germline V gene, CDR1 is SGHNT and CDR2 is YYREEE (reference sequence). With 4 bases clipped from V and 8 bases from J, the junction kept 9 bases outside the gene matches. The CDR3 DNA reads TGTGCCAGCAGCCTCCGGCGGGGACAGGGAGAAAAACTGTTTTTT. It codes for CASSLRRGQGEKLFF.

CDR3 protein: CASRRLSGGELFF. CDR3 sequence (DNA): TGTGCCAGCAGACGTCTTTCAGGGGGCGAACTGTTTTTT. This chain joins TRBV6-5 and TRBJ1-4; 8 nucleotides agree with TRBD1. Per germline, CDR1 MNHEY and CDR2 SVGAGI. The V and J ends lost 6 bases and 12 bases, in that order; junction bases with no gene match: 9. The CDR3 length is 13 residues.

This chain uses TRBV9 with TRBJ2-1; TRBD2 aligns across 10 bases. CDR3 length equals 17 residues. V dropped 3 bases and J dropped 5; count of bases not matched to a gene: 11. The germline gives CDR1 SGDLS, CDR2 YYNGEE. CDR3 protein: CASSETLGLAEDNEQFF. CDR3 nucleotide sequence: TGTGCCAGCAGCGAAACTTTAGGACTAGCGGAGGACAATGAGCAGTTCTTC.

The V gene is TRBV19, the J gene TRBJ2-7; no reliable D call. The CDR3 covers 15 residues. Trimming cost V 3 bases and J 1 base, with 13 bases left between them. CDR1 is LNHDA and CDR2 is SQIVND in the germline V gene (reference sequence). Here the CDR3 reads CASSMRTLTSYEQYF. The CDR3 DNA is TGTGCCAGTAGTATGAGGACGCTGACTTCCTACGAGCAGTACTTC.

The CDR3 sequence: CASSYSKQGNTIYF. For the CDR3, the DNA is TGTGCCAGCAGTTACTCGAAACAGGGAAACACCATATATTTT. The rearrangement links TRBV6-6 to TRBJ1-3; D gene unclear. Germline V CDR1 and CDR2: MNHNY, SVGAGI (reference sequence). V was pared by 0 bases and J by 4 bases, with 7 bases between. The CDR3 extends over 14 amino acids.

As regards this clone: At the DNA level, this CDR3 is encoded by other sequences in the same sample as well. The CDR3: CASSEAGGGYGYTF. The CDR3 DNA reads as TGTGCCAGCAGTGAAGCAGGGGGCGGGTATGGCTACACCTTC. The chain is built from TRBV6-1 and TRBJ1-2, with 7 bases aligning to TRBD1. This CDR3 region has 14 residues. J gave up 5 bases and V 0 bases, and 3 bases lay outside the gene matches. In germline, CDR1 is MNHNS, CDR2 SASEGT.

This chain uses TRBV6-1 with TRBJ2-1, with D maybe TRBD2 (5 bases). V dropped 7 bases and J dropped 3 bases, with 13 bases sitting between them. The CDR3 runs to 14 residues. Per the germline V gene, CDR1 is MNHNS and CDR2 is SASEGT. The CDR3 region has the DNA TGTGCCAGCAACCAGCGGAGCAACTACAATGAGCAGTTCTTC. Protein product: CASNQRSNYNEQFF.

The V call is TRBV2, the J call TRBJ2-2; D is ambiguous. The V end lost 8 bases, the J end lost 5 bases, and 3 bases lay between the germline ends. The CDR3 is made up of 10 amino acids. CDR1 SNHLY and CDR2 FYNNEI come from the germline V gene. The CDR3 DNA is TGTGCCAGCGGGACCGGGGAGCTGTTTTTT. Its translation: CASGTGELFF.

The rearrangement uses TRBV4-2 and TRBJ2-7; 8 bases match TRBD1. V dropped 5 bases and J dropped 1; count of bases not matched to a gene: 4. The CDR3 extends over 14 amino acids. Germline lookup yields CDR1 LGHNA and CDR2 YNFKEQ. CDR3 residues: CASSARQGSYEQYF. The DNA for the CDR3 is TGTGCCAGCAGCGCAAGACAGGGGTCCTACGAGCAGTACTTC.

The genes are TRBV2 and TRBJ1-2; TRBD1 matches 9 bases. The V gene end was trimmed by 6 bases and the J gene end by 6 bases; junction bases not matched to a gene: 8. The CDR3 spans 14 residues. CDR1 SNHLY and CDR2 FYNNEI come from the germline V gene. In nucleotides, the CDR3 is TGTGCCAGCAGAGTTTGGGACAGGGTTAATGGCTACACCTTC. It yields the protein CASRVWDRVNGYTF.

This chain joins TRBV11-2 and TRBJ2-3; D uncertain. Germline V gene lookup returns CDR1 SGHAT and CDR2 FQNNGV. Trimming took 3 bases from V and 0 from J, leaving 4 bases between them. This CDR3 has 13 residues. DNA for the CDR3: TGTGCCAGCAGCTTTGCGAGCACAGATACGCAGTATTTT. As protein: CASSFASTDTQYF.

Only one count was recorded for this clone. The gene calls are TRBV27 and TRBJ1-1, with D maybe TRBD1 (6 bases). From germline, CDR1 is MNHEY and CDR2 SMNVEV (reference sequence). Deletions cut 3 bases from V and 2 bases from J, with 16 bases between. The CDR3 extends over 16 amino acids. As DNA, the CDR3 is TGTGCCAGCAGTTTGGGGGCTCACATAAGTAACACTGAAGCTTTCTTT. Residues: CASSLGAHISNTEAFF.

V is TRBV14 and J is TRBJ2-1; 8 bases are shared with TRBD1. Unmatched junction bases numbered 9, after V lost 3 bases and J lost 5 bases. The CDR3 length is 16 residues. CDR1 SGHDN and CDR2 FVKESK come from the germline V gene. As DNA, the CDR3 is TGTGCCAGCAGCCAGAGACAGGGGCTGTCGCACAATGAGCAGTTCTTC. Translating gives CASSQRQGLSHNEQFF.

The chain uses TRBV5-1 and TRBJ2-1; D is uncertain. Trimming cost V 4 bases and J 9 bases, with 8 bases left between them. CDR3 size: 11 residues. Germline V gene sequence: CDR1 SGHRS, CDR2 YFSETQ. CDR3 DNA: TGCGCCAGCAGCGCCTACTTTGAGCAGTTCTTC. Translating it yields CASSAYFEQFF. Looking up the rest from reference TRBV5-1 and TRBJ2-1 gives the full variable domain: KAGVTQTPRYLIKTRGQQVTLSCSPISGHRSVSWYQQTPGQGLQFLFEYFSETQRNKGNFPGRFSGRQFSNSRSEMNVSTLELGDSALYLCASSAYFEQFFGPGTRLTVL.

This rearrangement joins TRBV6-6 to TRBJ1-2; D is perhaps TRBD1 (5 bases). Germline V gene lookup returns CDR1 MNHNY and CDR2 SVGAGI (reference sequence). V was cut by 11 bases and J by 3 bases, with 19 bases left in between. The CDR3 loop spans 14 amino acids. CDR3 DNA sequence: TGTGCCTCCAAAGGCGGGGGGGTTCACTATGGCTACACCTTC. This codes for CASKGGGVHYGYTF.